The clone carrying this T cell receptor (beta chain) was seen many times. Its target is not known. As part of library construction, unique molecular identifiers were attached to individual cDNA molecules. A single record per CDR3 protein comes from TCRdb applying MiXCR to the 5' RACE reads. The data contain tens of thousands of distinct CDR3 sequences, approximately 11% of them seen just once; the ten biggest clones take up 12%. The source of the sample is a study of early T cells in non-severe SARS-CoV-2 infection. Study conclusions and caveats: There was a bias toward anti-spike CD8 responses in VDJdb matching, which missed private and CD4 specificities.

This CDR3 comprises 14 residues. Germline V lookup: CDR1 SEHNR, CDR2 FQNEAQ (reference sequence). The trim removed 5 bases at V and 6 bases at J, leaving 6 bases unmatched. V gene TRBV7-9 combines with J gene TRBJ1-5; 8 bases fit TRBD1. The sequence came from an adult who was a healthcare worker with PCR-confirmed SARS-CoV-2 infection or an uninfected control (not recorded which). This sample comprised whole blood, obtained at baseline. CDR3 DNA: TGTGCCAGCAGCAAGGGGACAGGCGTTCAGCCCCAGCATTTT. This translates into CASSKGTGVQPQHF. Full variable domain (rest looked up from reference TRBV7-9 and TRBJ1-5): DTGVSQNPRHKITKRGQNVTFRCDPISEHNRLYWYRQTLGQGPEFLTYFQNEAQLEKSRLLSDRFSAERPKGSFSTLEIQRTEQGDSAMYLCASSKGTGVQPQHFGDGTRLSIL.